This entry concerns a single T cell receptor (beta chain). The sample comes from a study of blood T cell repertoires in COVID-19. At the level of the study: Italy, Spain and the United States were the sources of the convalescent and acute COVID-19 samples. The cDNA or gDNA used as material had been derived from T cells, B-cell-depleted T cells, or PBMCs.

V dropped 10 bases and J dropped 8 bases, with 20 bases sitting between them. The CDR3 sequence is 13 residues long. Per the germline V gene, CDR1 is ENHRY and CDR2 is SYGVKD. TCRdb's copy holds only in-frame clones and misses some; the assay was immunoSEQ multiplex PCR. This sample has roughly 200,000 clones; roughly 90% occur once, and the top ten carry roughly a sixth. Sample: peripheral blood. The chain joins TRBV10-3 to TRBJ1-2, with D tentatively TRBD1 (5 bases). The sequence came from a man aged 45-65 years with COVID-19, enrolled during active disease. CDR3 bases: TGTGCCACCCCACAAGGGGCAAGGTACGGCTACACCTTC. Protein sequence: CATPQGARYGYTF.